Given below is one T cell receptor (beta chain) in context. Its antigen is as yet unknown. The data derive from a study of cytomegalovirus exposure and HLA in healthy donors. Overall study findings and caveats: Most CMV-associated TCR beta chains appeared HLA-restricted in a later analysis.

The CDR3 length is 17 residues. PCR primers comprised 60 Vbeta and 13 Jbeta primers. The assay was immunoSEQ multiplex PCR, and TCRdb's table has in-frame clones only and misses some. This table holds more than 100,000 clones, around three quarters found once. The TCR comes from a human donor in good health. Sequencing was carried out using PBMCs. This rearrangement joins TRBV7-5 to TRBJ2-2; the table's D call, TRBD2, has no DNA check behind it. TRBV7-5 is listed as a pseudogene. This CDR3 reads CARSPSHTYRPTGELFF. In nucleotides, the CDR3 is TGTGCCAGAAGCCCTAGTCACACCTATCGACCTACCGGGGAGCTGTTTTTT.